This T cell receptor (beta chain) comes out of a study of identifying expanded T cells in peripheral blood. Study-wide points: Across healthy donors, higher total template counts meant significantly greater approximately 2-week count variance. About 1.2 clones differed between technical replicates, versus about 16 and 19 over time.

A word on this clone: The antigen is not known.

CDR1 is SGHRS, CDR2 YFSETQ, per germline. V lost 5 bases and J lost 3, with 12 bases in between. The CDR3 contains 13 residues. Measured with immunoSEQ multiplex PCR; TCRdb has only the in-frame clones, and not every one. The data show about 94,000 clones, with approximately 88% seen just once and about 6% held by the top ten. During the collection period, no donor immune events like infections were recorded. The sequence was obtained from a person aged 18-70 years in good health. Material: blood. V and J are TRBV5-1 and TRBJ2-7; unclear D gene. This CDR3 reads CASRVAQNYEQYF. For the CDR3, the DNA is TGCGCCAGCAGGGTCGCCCAAAACTACGAGCAGTACTTC.